The next 21 T cell receptor beta chains were all read from a single sample in a study of T cell responses to AZD1222 COVID-19 vaccine. Clones were sequenced by immunoSEQ multiplex PCR, and TCRdb holds only the in-frame ones, with some missing. This table holds around 170,000 clones, approximately 90% found once. The sample here was peripheral blood, taken on day 0 of AZD1222 vaccination. Receptors originate from an adult in good health.

The chain uses TRBV19 and TRBJ2-5, with 7 nucleotides matching TRBD1. From germline, CDR1 is LNHDA and CDR2 SQIVND (reference sequence). V shed 7 bases, J shed 1 base, and the junction held 9 bases outside the gene matches. This CDR3 comprises 15 residues. The CDR3 sequence: CASNLGQASQETQYF. DNA of the CDR3: TGTGCCAGTAATCTCGGACAGGCGTCCCAAGAGACCCAGTACTTC.

The chain is built from TRBV10-3 and TRBJ2-5; D is uncertain. Trimming stripped 0 bases from V and 1 base from J, with 6 bases between. The CDR3 sequence is 14 residues long. Per germline, CDR1 ENHRY and CDR2 SYGVKD. The CDR3: CAISESGPQETQYF. In DNA form, the CDR3 reads TGTGCCATCAGTGAGTCCGGGCCCCAAGAGACCCAGTACTTC.

The chain carries TRBV18 and TRBJ2-7; the D gene is possibly TRBD2 (7 bases). Trimming cost V 2 bases and J 5 bases, with 10 bases left between them. The CDR3 covers 13 residues. Per germline, CDR1 KGHSH and CDR2 LQKENI. The CDR3, as DNA: TGTGCCAGCTCACCAGGGGGGGGCAACGAGCAGTACTTC. The encoded protein is CASSPGGGNEQYF.

The J gene is TRBJ2-1, the V gene TRBV19, with TRBD2 as a possible D gene (5 bases). The CDR3 totals 14 residues. Germline-derived CDR1 and CDR2 are LNHDA and SQIVND (reference sequence). Deletions cut 4 bases from V and 9 bases from J, with 16 bases between. This CDR3 is CASSTDLSGGEQFF. DNA for the CDR3: TGTGCCAGTAGTACAGACTTGAGCGGCGGTGAGCAGTTCTTC. Based on the CDR3 plus reference TRBV19 and TRBJ2-1, the full variable domain is DGGITQSPKYLFRKEGQNVTLSCEQNLNHDAMYWYRQDPGQGLRLIYYSQIVNDFQKGDIAEGYSVSREKKESFPLTVTSAQKNPTAFYLCASSTDLSGGEQFFGPGTRLTVL.

CDR3 loop: CATSVSGADEQFF. The CDR3 region has the DNA TGTGCCACCAGTGTTTCGGGGGCGGATGAGCAGTTCTTC. The rearrangement uses TRBV24-1 and TRBJ2-1; D is possibly TRBD1 or TRBD2 (6 bases each). The CDR3 is made up of 13 amino acids. V was cut by 5 bases and J by 8 bases, with 12 bases left in between. The germline V gene encodes CDR1 KGHDR and CDR2 SFDVKD.

The chain joins TRBV19 to TRBJ2-5, with TRBD2 identical over 8 bases. With V trimmed by 7 bases and J by 5 bases, 9 bases remained unmatched. The CDR3 runs to 14 residues. The V gene's germline CDR1 is LNHDA and CDR2 SQIVND (reference sequence). This CDR3 reads CASKKAGDGETQYF. CDR3 nucleotide sequence: TGTGCCAGTAAAAAAGCGGGAGACGGGGAGACCCAGTACTTC.

This rearrangement joins TRBV4-1 to TRBJ2-7; 7 bases are shared with TRBD2. The CDR3 has 12 residues. The V gene end was trimmed by 5 bases and the J gene end by 3 bases; junction bases not matched to a gene: 1. The germline V gene encodes CDR1 MGHRA and CDR2 YSYEKL. As DNA, the CDR3 is TGCGCCAGCAGCTGGGGGGGCTACGAGCAGTACTTC. It encodes CASSWGGYEQYF.

V and J are TRBV3-1 (or the pseudogene TRBV3-2) and TRBJ1-1; no clear D gene. The CDR3 has 16 amino acids. Per germline, CDR1 LGHDT and CDR2 YNNKEL (reference sequence). Trimming removed 0 bases at V and 0 bases at J, with 11 bases between. Written as DNA, the CDR3 is TGTGCCAGCAGCCAAGATAGGTGGTTCATGAACACTGAAGCTTTCTTT. Its protein product is CASSQDRWFMNTEAFF.

CDR3 protein: CASSPGYETQYF. The CDR3 bases are TGTGCCAGCTCACCAGGGTACGAGACCCAGTACTTC. The chain couples TRBV18 to TRBJ2-5; D ambiguous. Trimming pared 2 bases from V and 5 bases from J, leaving 6 bases between. Germline V lookup: CDR1 KGHSH, CDR2 LQKENI. The CDR3 spans 12 residues.

The V call is TRBV7-6, the J call TRBJ2-5; D remains ambiguous. Germline V gives CDR1 SGHVS, CDR2 FNYEAQ. There are 14 residues in the CDR3. V dropped 5 bases and J dropped 4 bases, with 14 bases sitting between them. The CDR3: CASSLFGPLETQYF. Here the CDR3 DNA reads TGTGCCAGCAGCCTCTTCGGGCCTTTAGAGACCCAGTACTTC.

This sequence joins TRBV6-5 and TRBJ1-3; D is ambiguous. CDR1 and CDR2 (germline): MNHEY, SVGAGI. This CDR3 has 14 amino acids. V was trimmed by 7 bases and J by 0 bases, leaving 10 bases between them. CDR3 residues: CASTGSLSGNTIYF. The DNA for the CDR3 is TGTGCCAGCACGGGCAGTCTCTCTGGAAACACCATATATTTT.

The chain couples TRBV3-1 (or the pseudogene TRBV3-2) to TRBJ2-2; 7 bases match TRBD1. The V and J ends lost 3 bases and 7 bases, in that order; junction bases with no gene match: 17. The CDR3 length is 18 residues. Per germline, CDR1 LGHDT and CDR2 YNNKEL (reference sequence). The CDR3 sequence: CASSHRDRVLGVGGELFF. In DNA, the CDR3 is TGTGCCAGCAGCCATCGCGACAGGGTCCTGGGCGTTGGCGGGGAGCTGTTTTTT.

The rearrangement uses TRBV24-1 and TRBJ2-2; TRBD2 might be the D (6 bases). Per the germline V gene, CDR1 is KGHDR and CDR2 is SFDVKD. The CDR3 has 17 residues. The ends were cut back, 3 bases at V and 6 bases at J, with 19 bases in the middle. The CDR3 DNA follows: TGTGCCACCAGTGATGCTTGGGACTCCGGAGGCGCCGGGGAGCTGTTTTTT. Translating gives CATSDAWDSGGAGELFF.

The chain combines TRBV6-2 or TRBV6-3 with TRBJ2-1, with 7 bases fitting TRBD2. Germline V gene sequence: CDR1 MNHEY, CDR2 SVGEGT. V lost 4 bases, J lost 5 bases, and 8 bases stayed unmatched. This CDR3 spans 15 amino acids. The CDR3 reads CASSWGGGWDNEQFF. In nucleotides, the CDR3 is TGTGCCAGCAGTTGGGGGGGAGGATGGGACAATGAGCAGTTCTTC.

This chain's CDR3 is CASSLRQSYNNSPLHF. The CDR3, as DNA: TGTGCCAGCAGTTTAAGACAGAGTTATAATAATTCACCCCTCCACTTT. The chain is built from TRBV27 and TRBJ1-6; a weak D match, TRBD1 (5 bases). The CDR3 loop spans 16 amino acids. Germline V gene data show CDR1 as MNHEY and CDR2 as SMNVEV (reference sequence). With 2 bases removed from V and 5 bases from J, the gap between germline ends came to 13 bases.

The chain combines TRBV5-1 with TRBJ2-1; TRBD2 matches at 10 bases. The germline V gene has CDR1 SGHRS and CDR2 YFSETQ. The CDR3 runs 16 residues. Germline trimming cut 3 bases from V and 0 bases from J; bases unmatched to any gene: 3. For the CDR3, the DNA is TGCGCCAGCAGCTGGGCTAGCGGGAGCTCCTACAATGAGCAGTTCTTC. This sequence encodes CASSWASGSSYNEQFF. Looking up the rest from reference TRBV5-1 and TRBJ2-1 gives the full variable domain: KAGVTQTPRYLIKTRGQQVTLSCSPISGHRSVSWYQQTPGQGLQFLFEYFSETQRNKGNFPGRFSGRQFSNSRSEMNVSTLELGDSALYLCASSWASGSSYNEQFFGPGTRLTVL.

This chain uses TRBV11-3 with TRBJ1-2, with TRBD1 matching over 9 bases. The CDR3 totals 14 residues. The V gene's germline CDR1 is SGHNT and CDR2 YENEEA. Losses at the gene ends were 4 bases for V and 3 bases for J; bases not matched to a gene: 3. The CDR3: CASSSRDRDYGYTF. DNA for the CDR3: TGTGCCAGCAGCTCCCGGGACAGGGACTATGGCTACACCTTC.

This rearrangement joins TRBV7-9 to TRBJ2-1, with 9 positions matching TRBD2. V gave up 5 bases and J gave up 5 bases; unmatched junction bases: 7. Germline lookup yields CDR1 SEHNR and CDR2 FQNEAQ (reference sequence). The CDR3 is 15 amino acids. Here the CDR3 reads CASSLSGRSDNEQFF. The CDR3 coding sequence is TGTGCCAGCAGCCTTAGCGGGAGATCGGACAATGAGCAGTTCTTC. Together with reference TRBV7-9 and TRBJ2-1, the CDR3 gives the full variable domain: DTGVSQNPRHKITKRGQNVTFRCDPISEHNRLYWYRQTLGQGPEFLTYFQNEAQLEKSRLLSDRFSAERPKGSFSTLEIQRTEQGDSAMYLCASSLSGRSDNEQFFGPGTRLTVL.

V is TRBV6-2 or TRBV6-3 and J is TRBJ1-2; D remains ambiguous. V gave up 4 bases and J gave up 6 bases, with 6 bases separating them. The germline CDR1 and CDR2 sequences are MNHEY and SVGEGT. The CDR3 runs to 11 residues. In nucleotides, the CDR3 is TGTGCCAGCAGTTTGGGCGATGGCTACACCTTC. Translated: CASSLGDGYTF.

J is TRBJ2-1 and V is TRBV21-1; TRBD2 was called by the table and not checked on the DNA. TRBV21-1 is a pseudogene locus. This CDR3 is built from 20 residues. Here the CDR3 reads CASSIRSGTSGSGPKWEQFF. For the CDR3, the DNA is TGTGCCAGCAGCATACGGAGTGGGACTAGCGGATCTGGGCCCAAATGGGAGCAGTTCTTC.

As to this clone: The junction departs from the called germline gene at one end, perhaps through a read error. V and J are TRBV6-5 and TRBJ2-1, with D tentatively TRBD2 (5 bases). There are 12 residues in the CDR3. Looked up from germline, CDR1 is MNHEY and CDR2 is SVGAGI. For the CDR3, the DNA is TGTGCCAGCACACCTCCTGAGGGCCCCCTGGTCTTC. Translated: CASTPPEGPLVF.